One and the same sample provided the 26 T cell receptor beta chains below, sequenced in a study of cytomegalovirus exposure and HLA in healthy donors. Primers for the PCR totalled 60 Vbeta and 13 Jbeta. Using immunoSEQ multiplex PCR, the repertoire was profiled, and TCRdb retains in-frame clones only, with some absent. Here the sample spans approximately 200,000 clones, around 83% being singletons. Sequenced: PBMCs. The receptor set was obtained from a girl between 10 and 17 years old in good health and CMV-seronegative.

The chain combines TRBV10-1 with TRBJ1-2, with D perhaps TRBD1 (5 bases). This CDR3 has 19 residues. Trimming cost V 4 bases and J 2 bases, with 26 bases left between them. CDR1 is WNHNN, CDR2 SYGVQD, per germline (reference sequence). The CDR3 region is CASSGEGDQGRLINYGYTF. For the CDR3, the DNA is TGCGCCAGCAGTGGGGAGGGCGACCAGGGCCGACTCATAAACTATGGCTACACCTTC.

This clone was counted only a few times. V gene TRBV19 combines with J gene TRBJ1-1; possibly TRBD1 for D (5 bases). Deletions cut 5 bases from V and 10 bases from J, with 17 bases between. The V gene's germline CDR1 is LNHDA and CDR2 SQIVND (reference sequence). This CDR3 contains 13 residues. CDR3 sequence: CASSFLGGNAAFF. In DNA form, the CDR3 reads TGTGCCAGTAGTTTCTTGGGGGGTAACGCAGCTTTCTTT.

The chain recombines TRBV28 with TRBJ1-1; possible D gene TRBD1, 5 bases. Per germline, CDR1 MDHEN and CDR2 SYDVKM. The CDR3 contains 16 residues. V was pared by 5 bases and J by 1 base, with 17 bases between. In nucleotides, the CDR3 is TGTGCCAGCAGTATCCAGAGTGGCAGGGAGAACACTGAAGCTTTCTTT. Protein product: CASSIQSGRENTEAFF.

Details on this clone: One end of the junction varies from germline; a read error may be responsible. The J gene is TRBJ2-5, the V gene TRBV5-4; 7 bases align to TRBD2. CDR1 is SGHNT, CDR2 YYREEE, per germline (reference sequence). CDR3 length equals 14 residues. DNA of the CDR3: TGTGCCAGCAGCTTGGAGGGCGGGAGTGAGACCCAGCACTTC. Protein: CASSLEGGSETQHF.

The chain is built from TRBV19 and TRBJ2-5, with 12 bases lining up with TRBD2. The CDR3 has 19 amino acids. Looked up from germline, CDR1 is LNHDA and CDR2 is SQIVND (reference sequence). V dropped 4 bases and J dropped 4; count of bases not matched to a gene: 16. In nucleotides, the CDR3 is TGTGCCAGTAGTAGTCTACTAGCGGGGGGACAACGCCAGGGAGAGACCCAGTACTTC. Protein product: CASSSLLAGGQRQGETQYF. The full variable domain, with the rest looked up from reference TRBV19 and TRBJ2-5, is DGGITQSPKYLFRKEGQNVTLSCEQNLNHDAMYWYRQDPGQGLRLIYYSQIVNDFQKGDIAEGYSVSREKKESFPLTVTSAQKNPTAFYLCASSSLLAGGQRQGETQYFGPGTRLLVL.

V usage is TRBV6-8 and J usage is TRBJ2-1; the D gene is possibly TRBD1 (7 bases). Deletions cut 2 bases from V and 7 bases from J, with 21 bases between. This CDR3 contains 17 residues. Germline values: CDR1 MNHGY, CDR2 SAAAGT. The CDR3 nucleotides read TGTGCCAGCAGTTACAGGGCGGGACAGCGAATAATAAATGAGCAGTTCTTC. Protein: CASSYRAGQRIINEQFF.

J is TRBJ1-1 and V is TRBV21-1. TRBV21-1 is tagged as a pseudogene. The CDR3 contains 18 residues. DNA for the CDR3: TGTGCCAGCAGCAGAAGATTAGGCAGGGAGGTTGGGCACACTGAAGCTTTCTTT. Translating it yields CASSRRLGREVGHTEAFF.

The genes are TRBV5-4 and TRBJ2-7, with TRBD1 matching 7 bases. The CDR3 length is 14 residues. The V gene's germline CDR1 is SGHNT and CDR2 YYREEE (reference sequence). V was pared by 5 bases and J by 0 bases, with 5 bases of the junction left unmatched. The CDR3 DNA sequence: TGTGCCAGCAGTACGGGACAGAACTCCTACGAGCAGTACTTC. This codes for CASSTGQNSYEQYF. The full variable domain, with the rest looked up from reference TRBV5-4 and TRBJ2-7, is ETGVTQSPTHLIKTRGQQVTLRCSSQSGHNTVSWYQQALGQGPQFIFQYYREEENGRGNFPPRFSGLQFPNYSSELNVNALELDDSALYLCASSTGQNSYEQYFGPGTRLTVT.

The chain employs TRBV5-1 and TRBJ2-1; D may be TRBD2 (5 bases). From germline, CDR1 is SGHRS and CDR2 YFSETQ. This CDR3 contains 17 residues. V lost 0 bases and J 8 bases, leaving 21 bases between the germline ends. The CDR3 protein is CASSLGQARFGSDEQFF. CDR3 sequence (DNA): TGCGCCAGCAGCTTGGGCCAGGCGCGGTTTGGGAGCGATGAGCAGTTCTTC.

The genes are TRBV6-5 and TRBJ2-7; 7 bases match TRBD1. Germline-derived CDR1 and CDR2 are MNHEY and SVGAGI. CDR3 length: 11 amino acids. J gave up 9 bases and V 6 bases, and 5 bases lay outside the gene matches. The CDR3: CASRDPGGQYF. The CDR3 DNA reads TGTGCCAGCAGGGATCCAGGGGGGCAGTACTTC.

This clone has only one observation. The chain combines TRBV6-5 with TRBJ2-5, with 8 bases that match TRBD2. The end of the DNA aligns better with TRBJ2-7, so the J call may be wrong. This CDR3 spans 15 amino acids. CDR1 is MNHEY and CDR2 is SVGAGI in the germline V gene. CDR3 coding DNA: TGTGCCAGCAGTTACGCGGGGGGTAGATCCACCGAGCAGTACTTC. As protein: CASSYAGGRSTEQYF.

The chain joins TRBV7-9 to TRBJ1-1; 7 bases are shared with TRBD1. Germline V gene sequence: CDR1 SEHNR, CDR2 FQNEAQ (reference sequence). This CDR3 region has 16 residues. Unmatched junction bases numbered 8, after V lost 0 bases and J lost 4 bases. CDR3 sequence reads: CASSLADREGGTEAFF. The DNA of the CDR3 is TGTGCCAGCAGCTTAGCCGACAGGGAAGGGGGCACTGAAGCTTTCTTT. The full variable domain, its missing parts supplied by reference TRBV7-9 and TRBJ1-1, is DTGVSQNPRHKITKRGQNVTFRCDPISEHNRLYWYRQTLGQGPEFLTYFQNEAQLEKSRLLSDRFSAERPKGSFSTLEIQRTEQGDSAMYLCASSLADREGGTEAFFGQGTRLTVV.

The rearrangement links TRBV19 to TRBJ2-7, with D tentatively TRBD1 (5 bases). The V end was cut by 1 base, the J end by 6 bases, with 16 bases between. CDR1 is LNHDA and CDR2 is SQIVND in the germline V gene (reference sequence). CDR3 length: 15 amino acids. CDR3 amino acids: CASSIGVRTLSEQYF. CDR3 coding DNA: TGTGCCAGTAGTATAGGGGTAAGGACACTTTCCGAGCAGTACTTC.

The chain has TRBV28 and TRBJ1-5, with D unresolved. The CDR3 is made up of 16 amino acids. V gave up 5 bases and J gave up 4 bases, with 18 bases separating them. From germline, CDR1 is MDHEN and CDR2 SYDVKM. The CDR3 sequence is CASSPLSGGSNQPQHF. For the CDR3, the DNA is TGTGCCAGCAGTCCCCTTTCAGGAGGAAGTAATCAGCCCCAGCATTTT.

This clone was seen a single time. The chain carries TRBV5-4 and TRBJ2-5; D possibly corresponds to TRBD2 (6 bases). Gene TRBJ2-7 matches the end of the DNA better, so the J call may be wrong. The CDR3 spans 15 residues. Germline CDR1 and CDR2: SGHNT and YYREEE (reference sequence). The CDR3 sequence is CASSRRGSPDYEQYF. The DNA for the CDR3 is TGTGCCAGCAGTCGCCGGGGGAGTCCTGACTACGAGCAGTACTTC.

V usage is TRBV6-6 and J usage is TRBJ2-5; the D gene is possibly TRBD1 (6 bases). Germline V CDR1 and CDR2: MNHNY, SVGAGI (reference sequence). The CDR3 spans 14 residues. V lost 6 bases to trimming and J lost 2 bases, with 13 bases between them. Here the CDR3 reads CASSLGTQQETQYF. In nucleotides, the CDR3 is TGTGCCAGCAGCCTCGGGACACAGCAAGAGACCCAGTACTTC.

CDR3 protein: CASSFGLAAYTDTQYF. CDR3 sequence (DNA): TGCGCCAGCAGCTTCGGACTAGCGGCCTACACAGATACGCAGTATTTT. The J gene is TRBJ2-3, the V gene TRBV5-1, with 10 bases that match TRBD2. Germline lookup yields CDR1 SGHRS and CDR2 YFSETQ. The CDR3 extends over 16 amino acids. Trimming removed 2 bases from V and 2 bases from J; junction bases left unmatched: 5.

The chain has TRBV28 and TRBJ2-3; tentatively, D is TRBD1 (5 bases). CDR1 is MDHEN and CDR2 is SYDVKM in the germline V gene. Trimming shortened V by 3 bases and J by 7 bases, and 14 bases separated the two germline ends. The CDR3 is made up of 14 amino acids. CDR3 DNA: TGTGCCAGCAGTTTGGGGCCCCTTAGCCATACGCAGTATTTT. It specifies CASSLGPLSHTQYF.

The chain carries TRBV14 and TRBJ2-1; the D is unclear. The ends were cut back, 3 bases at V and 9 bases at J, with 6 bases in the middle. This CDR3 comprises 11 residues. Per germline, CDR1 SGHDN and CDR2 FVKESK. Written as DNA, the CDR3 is TGTGCCAGCAGCCAGTCTAGTGAGCAGTTCTTC. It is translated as CASSQSSEQFF.

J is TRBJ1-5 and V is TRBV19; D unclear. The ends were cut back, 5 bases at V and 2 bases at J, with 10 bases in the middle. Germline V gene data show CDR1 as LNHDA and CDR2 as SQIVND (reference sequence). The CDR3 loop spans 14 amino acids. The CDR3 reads CASSGGKGNQPQHF. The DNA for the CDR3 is TGTGCCAGTAGTGGAGGGAAGGGCAATCAGCCCCAGCATTTT. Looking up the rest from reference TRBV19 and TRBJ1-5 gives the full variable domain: DGGITQSPKYLFRKEGQNVTLSCEQNLNHDAMYWYRQDPGQGLRLIYYSQIVNDFQKGDIAEGYSVSREKKESFPLTVTSAQKNPTAFYLCASSGGKGNQPQHFGDGTRLSIL.

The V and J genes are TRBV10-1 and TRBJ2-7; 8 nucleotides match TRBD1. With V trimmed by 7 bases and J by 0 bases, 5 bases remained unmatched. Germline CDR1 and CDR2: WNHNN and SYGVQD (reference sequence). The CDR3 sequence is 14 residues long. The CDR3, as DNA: TGCGCCAGCAACCCGGACAGGGCCTCCTACGAGCAGTACTTC. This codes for CASNPDRASYEQYF.

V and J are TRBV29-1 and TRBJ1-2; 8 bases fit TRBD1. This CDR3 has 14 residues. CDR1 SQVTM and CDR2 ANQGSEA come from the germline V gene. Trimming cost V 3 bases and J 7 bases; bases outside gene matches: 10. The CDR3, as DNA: TGCAGCGTTGACAGTCCGACAGGGGTTGGTGGCTACACCTTC. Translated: CSVDSPTGVGGYTF.

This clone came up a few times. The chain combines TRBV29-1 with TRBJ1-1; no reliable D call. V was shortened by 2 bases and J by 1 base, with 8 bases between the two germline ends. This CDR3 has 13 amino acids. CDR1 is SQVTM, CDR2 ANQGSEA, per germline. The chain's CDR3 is CSVEIQRNTEAFF. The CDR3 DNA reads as TGCAGCGTTGAAATACAACGGAACACTGAAGCTTTCTTT.

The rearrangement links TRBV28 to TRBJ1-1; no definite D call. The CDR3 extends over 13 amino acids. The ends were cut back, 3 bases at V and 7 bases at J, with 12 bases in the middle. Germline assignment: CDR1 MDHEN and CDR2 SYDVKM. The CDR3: CASSLEVGREAFF. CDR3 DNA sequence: TGTGCCAGCAGTTTGGAGGTAGGGCGTGAAGCTTTCTTT.

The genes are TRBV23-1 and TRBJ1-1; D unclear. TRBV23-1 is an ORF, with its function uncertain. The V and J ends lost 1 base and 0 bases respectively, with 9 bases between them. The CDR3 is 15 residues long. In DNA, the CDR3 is TGCGCCAGCAGTCAATTCCGCCAGATGAACACTGAAGCTTTCTTT. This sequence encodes CASSQFRQMNTEAFF.

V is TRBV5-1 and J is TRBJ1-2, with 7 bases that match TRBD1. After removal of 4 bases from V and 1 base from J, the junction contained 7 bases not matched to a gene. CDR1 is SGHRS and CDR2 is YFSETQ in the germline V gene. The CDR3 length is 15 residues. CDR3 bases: TGCGCCAGCAGCGTAAATCGACAGGGTAACTATGGCTACACCTTC. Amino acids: CASSVNRQGNYGYTF.